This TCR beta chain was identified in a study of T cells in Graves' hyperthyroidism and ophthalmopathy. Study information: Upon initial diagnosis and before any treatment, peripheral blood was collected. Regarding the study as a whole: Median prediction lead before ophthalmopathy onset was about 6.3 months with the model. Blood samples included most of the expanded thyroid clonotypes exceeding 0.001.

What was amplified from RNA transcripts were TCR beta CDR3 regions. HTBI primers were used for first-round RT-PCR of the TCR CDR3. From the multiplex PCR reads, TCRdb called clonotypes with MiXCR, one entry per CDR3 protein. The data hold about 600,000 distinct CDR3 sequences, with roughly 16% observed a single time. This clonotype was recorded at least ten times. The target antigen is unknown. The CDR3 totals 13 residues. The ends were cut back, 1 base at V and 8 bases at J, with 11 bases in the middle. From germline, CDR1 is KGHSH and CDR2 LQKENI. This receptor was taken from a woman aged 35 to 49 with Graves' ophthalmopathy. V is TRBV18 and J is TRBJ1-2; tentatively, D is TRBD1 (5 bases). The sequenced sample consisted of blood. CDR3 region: CASSPRTGDGYTF. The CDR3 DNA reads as TGTGCCAGCTCACCACGAACAGGTGACGGCTACACCTTC. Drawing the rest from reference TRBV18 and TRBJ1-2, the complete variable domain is NAGVMQNPRHLVRRRGQEARLRCSPMKGHSHVYWYRQLPEEGLKFMVYLQKENIIDESGMPKERFSAEFPKEGPSILRIQQVVRGDSAAYFCASSPRTGDGYTFGSGTRLTVV.